Here is one T cell receptor beta chain with its context. The germline gives CDR1 KGHSH, CDR2 LQKENI. The CDR3 spans 16 residues. The V gene lost 3 bases and the J gene lost 0 bases, with 15 bases spanning the gap. This sample is drawn from a study of human T cells and chemical hapten exposure. Via MiXCR, TCRdb re-called the RACE reads, giving one row per CDR3 protein. The data show a few hundred thousand distinct CDR3 sequences, roughly 6% seen once. The sample's time point: patch test 2, 6 weeks after DPC sensitization. Treatment in this sample: therapeutic diphenylcyclopropenone sensitization with weekly scalp DPC.

This chain connects TRBV18 to TRBJ2-7, with TRBD1 as a possible D gene (6 bases). Sequences were derived from whole blood, sampled in connection with sensitization to the hapten diphenylcyclopropenone (DPC). This sequence originates from a woman aged 18-29 years with alopecia areata. Some clones in this sample may be carry-over from other donors' samples. The DNA of the CDR3 is TGTGCCAGCTCACCGCTACCCAGGGGTTCCTCCTACGAGCAGTACTTC. Encoded protein: CASSPLPRGSSYEQYF. Variable domain in full (rest from reference TRBV18 and TRBJ2-7): NAGVMQNPRHLVRRRGQEARLRCSPMKGHSHVYWYRQLPEEGLKFMVYLQKENIIDESGMPKERFSAEFPKEGPSILRIQQVVRGDSAAYFCASSPLPRGSSYEQYFGPGTRLTVT.